These 21 T cell receptor beta chains were sequenced from one sample in a study of T cell responses to AZD1222 COVID-19 vaccine. Assay used: immunoSEQ multiplex PCR; TCRdb lists only in-frame clones, some missing. The sample shows roughly 120,000 clones, roughly nine tenths of them seen only once. Material: peripheral blood, obtained 28 days after the second AZD1222 dose. The source is an adult who received the AZD1222 COVID-19 vaccine.

The rearrangement joins TRBV19 to TRBJ1-4; TRBD1 agrees at 7 bases. The V segment lost 4 bases and the J segment 0 bases; nucleotides outside the gene matches: 14. Germline-derived CDR1 and CDR2 are LNHDA and SQIVND (reference sequence). CDR3 length: 19 amino acids. CDR3 in DNA: TGTGCCAGTAGTAAGGGGACAGTTGGGCCAGGGGCAACTAATGAAAAACTGTTTTTT. As protein: CASSKGTVGPGATNEKLFF. Full variable domain (missing parts from reference TRBV19 and TRBJ1-4): DGGITQSPKYLFRKEGQNVTLSCEQNLNHDAMYWYRQDPGQGLRLIYYSQIVNDFQKGDIAEGYSVSREKKESFPLTVTSAQKNPTAFYLCASSKGTVGPGATNEKLFFGSGTQLSVL.

This chain connects TRBV19 to TRBJ2-5; 8 bases are shared with TRBD1. The germline gives CDR1 LNHDA, CDR2 SQIVND (reference sequence). The V and J ends lost 4 bases and 1 base, in that order; junction bases with no gene match: 5. The CDR3 totals 15 residues. CDR3 nucleotides: TGTGCCAGTAGTAAGGCAGGGGGCTCCCAAGAGACCCAGTACTTC. Residues: CASSKAGGSQETQYF.

The chain combines TRBV9 with TRBJ1-2; tentatively, D is TRBD1 (5 bases). The CDR3 is 13 amino acids. V was pared by 4 bases and J by 4 bases, with 11 bases between. Per germline, CDR1 SGDLS and CDR2 YYNGEE. CDR3 protein: CASSPDTFYGYTF. The CDR3 DNA reads as TGTGCCAGCAGCCCGGACACCTTCTATGGCTACACCTTC.

This chain links TRBV5-4 with TRBJ2-3; TRBD2 matches 8 bases. Germline V gives CDR1 SGHNT, CDR2 YYREEE (reference sequence). The CDR3 consists of 16 residues. J lost 0 bases, V lost 4 bases, and 7 bases had no gene match. The CDR3 region is CASSISGRASTDTQYF. In DNA form, the CDR3 reads TGTGCCAGCAGCATAAGCGGGAGAGCTAGCACAGATACGCAGTATTTT.

CDR3 sequence: CASSQDSTGRKAFF. The CDR3, as DNA: TGTGCCAGCAGCCAAGATTCCACAGGGAGGAAAGCTTTCTTT. This chain uses TRBV3-1 (or the pseudogene TRBV3-2) with TRBJ1-1, with a weak D call TRBD1 (6 bases). Germline values: CDR1 LGHDT, CDR2 YNNKEL (reference sequence). This CDR3 region has 14 residues. Trimming took off 0 bases at V and 9 bases at J, with 14 bases between the two ends.

The V call is TRBV7-9, the J call TRBJ1-2; D not resolved. Germline lookup yields CDR1 SEHNR and CDR2 FQNEAQ (reference sequence). This CDR3 comprises 13 residues. With 1 base removed from V and 6 bases from J, the gap between germline ends came to 9 bases. The chain's CDR3 is CASSLGDSDGYTF. The CDR3 DNA sequence: TGTGCCAGCAGCTTAGGGGATTCGGATGGCTACACCTTC. Based on the CDR3 plus reference TRBV7-9 and TRBJ1-2, the full variable domain is DTGVSQNPRHKITKRGQNVTFRCDPISEHNRLYWYRQTLGQGPEFLTYFQNEAQLEKSRLLSDRFSAERPKGSFSTLEIQRTEQGDSAMYLCASSLGDSDGYTFGSGTRLTVV.

V is TRBV30 and J is TRBJ1-5, with 7 bases lining up with TRBD1. CDR3 size: 15 residues. The V gene's germline CDR1 is GTSNPN and CDR2 SVGIG (reference sequence). J gave up 5 bases and V 0 bases, and 7 bases lay outside the gene matches. The CDR3 loop is CAWSVLKGGDQPQHF. The DNA for the CDR3 is TGTGCCTGGAGTGTACTGAAAGGGGGCGATCAGCCCCAGCATTTT. The full variable domain, its missing parts supplied by reference TRBV30 and TRBJ1-5, is SQTIHQWPATLVQPVGSPLSLECTVEGTSNPNLYWYRQAAGRGLQLLFYSVGIGQISSEVPQNLSASRPQDRQFILSSKKLLLSDSGFYLCAWSVLKGGDQPQHFGDGTRLSIL.

This chain uses TRBV27 with TRBJ1-2; 10 bases fit TRBD1. Germline loops: CDR1 MNHEY, CDR2 SMNVEV (reference sequence). Losses at the gene ends were 5 bases for V and 7 bases for J; bases not matched to a gene: 4. The CDR3 has 13 residues. The CDR3: CASSPDRGLGYTF. The CDR3 nucleotides read TGTGCCAGCAGTCCTGACAGGGGGCTTGGCTACACCTTC.

The chain uses TRBV6-5 and TRBJ1-4, with TRBD1 identical over 10 bases. The V segment lost 2 bases and the J segment 7 bases; nucleotides outside the gene matches: 7. The CDR3 is made up of 16 amino acids. Germline V lookup: CDR1 MNHEY, CDR2 SVGAGI. Written as DNA, the CDR3 is TGTGCCAGCAGTTACAGAGGGACAGGGGAAAGTGAAAAACTGTTTTTT. Translated, it gives CASSYRGTGESEKLFF.

The chain combines TRBV27 with TRBJ1-4; the D gene is possibly TRBD1 (6 bases). The CDR3 consists of 16 residues. Trimming took 6 bases from V and 0 from J, leaving 14 bases between them. In germline, CDR1 is MNHEY, CDR2 SMNVEV (reference sequence). DNA for the CDR3: TGTGCCAGCAGCGACGGAACAGGGACAACTAATGAAAAACTGTTTTTT. Translated, it gives CASSDGTGTTNEKLFF.

The chain employs TRBV5-1 and TRBJ1-2; no firm D call. The CDR3 has 12 residues. The V and J ends lost 0 bases and 7 bases respectively, with 7 bases between them. Germline V gives CDR1 SGHRS, CDR2 YFSETQ. CDR3 amino acids: CASSLEGSGYTF. For the CDR3, the DNA is TGCGCCAGCAGCTTGGAGGGAAGTGGCTACACCTTC.

J is TRBJ1-3 and V is TRBV6-5; D is ambiguous. Per the germline V gene, CDR1 is MNHEY and CDR2 is SVGAGI. With 6 bases removed from V and 0 bases from J, the gap between germline ends came to 9 bases. This CDR3 is 14 amino acids long. This CDR3 is CASRITISGNTIYF. The CDR3 coding sequence is TGTGCCAGCAGGATTACAATCTCTGGAAACACCATATATTTT.

The chain is built from TRBV5-1 and TRBJ2-5; D is possibly TRBD2 (5 bases). Trimming cost V 3 bases and J 7 bases, with 16 bases left between them. Germline V gene data show CDR1 as SGHRS and CDR2 as YFSETQ. The CDR3 is 14 residues long. Written as DNA, the CDR3 is TGCGCCAGCAGCTCCACTAGGGAAGGAGGGACCCAGTACTTC. This encodes CASSSTREGGTQYF.

The chain carries TRBV5-4 and TRBJ1-3; D unresolved. Germline loops: CDR1 SGHNT, CDR2 YYREEE (reference sequence). Trimming pared 4 bases from V and 0 bases from J, leaving 14 bases between. This CDR3 is 16 amino acids long. The CDR3 spells CASSPGGGPSGNTIYF. CDR3 DNA sequence: TGTGCCAGCAGCCCGGGCGGCGGACCCTCTGGAAACACCATATATTTT.

V gene TRBV11-3 combines with J gene TRBJ2-1, with TRBD2 matching 8 bases. CDR3 length equals 13 residues. Germline trimming cut 5 bases from V and 9 bases from J; bases unmatched to any gene: 6. The V gene's germline CDR1 is SGHNT and CDR2 YENEEA. CDR3 DNA sequence: TGTGCCAGCAGCCTAGGGGCGGGAGGTGAGCAGTTCTTC. It yields the protein CASSLGAGGEQFF. Variable domain in full (rest from reference TRBV11-3 and TRBJ2-1): EAGVVQSPRYKIIEKKQPVAFWCNPISGHNTLYWYLQNLGQGPELLIRYENEEAVDDSQLPKDRFSAERLKGVDSTLKIQPAELGDSAVYLCASSLGAGGEQFFGPGTRLTVL.

This chain connects TRBV7-9 to TRBJ2-7; tentatively, D is TRBD1 (5 bases). This CDR3 has 12 amino acids. Trimming left V 3 bases short and J 6 bases short, with 9 bases between. Germline CDR1 reads SEHNR; CDR2 reads FQNEAQ (reference sequence). In DNA, the CDR3 is TGTGCCAGCAGCTTCCAGGGTTCCGAGCAGTACTTC. This translates into CASSFQGSEQYF.

The chain links TRBV4-1 to TRBJ1-5; 10 bases fit TRBD1. CDR1 MGHRA and CDR2 YSYEKL come from the germline V gene. The CDR3 is 19 residues long. V dropped 0 bases and J dropped 1; count of bases not matched to a gene: 9. CDR3 region: CASSQDVRTGGWSNQPQHF. As DNA, the CDR3 is TGCGCCAGCAGCCAAGACGTACGGACAGGGGGATGGAGCAATCAGCCCCAGCATTTT.

This rearrangement joins TRBV3-1 (or the pseudogene TRBV3-2) to TRBJ1-2; D might be TRBD1 (6 bases). Trimming left V 3 bases short and J 7 bases short, with 9 bases between. Germline lookup yields CDR1 LGHDT and CDR2 YNNKEL (reference sequence). CDR3 length equals 12 residues. In nucleotides, the CDR3 is TGTGCCAGCAGCCAGGAGGGGGGTGGCTACACCTTC. Encoded protein: CASSQEGGGYTF.

The rearrangement uses TRBV20-1 and TRBJ2-1; D remains unclear. Looked up from germline, CDR1 is DFQATT and CDR2 is SNEGSKA (reference sequence). Trimming left V 0 bases short and J 15 bases short, with 12 bases between. The CDR3 has 11 amino acids. The CDR3 spells CSARDERPGFF. The CDR3 DNA reads as TGCAGTGCTAGAGACGAAAGACCCGGGTTCTTC.

The chain recombines TRBV5-1 with TRBJ1-2; 12 bases fit TRBD1. The junction had 3 bases not matched to a gene; V was cut back by 2 bases and J by 7 bases. The CDR3 totals 14 residues. The germline V gene has CDR1 SGHRS and CDR2 YFSETQ. The CDR3: CASSFGTGGTGYTF. In nucleotides, the CDR3 is TGCGCCAGCAGCTTCGGGACAGGGGGCACTGGCTACACCTTC.

This rearrangement joins TRBV4-2 to TRBJ1-1; D unclear. This CDR3 contains 13 residues. Looked up from germline, CDR1 is LGHNA and CDR2 is YNFKEQ. Deletions cut 1 base from V and 3 bases from J, with 6 bases between. The chain's CDR3 is CASSQAVDTEAFF. The CDR3 DNA reads TGTGCCAGCAGCCAAGCCGTTGACACTGAAGCTTTCTTT.